The next 14 T cell receptor beta chains were all read from a single sample in a study of molecular identifiers for immune sequencing clone quantification. TCRdb passed the PCR reads through MiXCR, listing each CDR3 protein once. The sample lists hundreds of thousands of distinct CDR3 sequences, over 20% occurring once. Sequences were obtained from naive CD8+ T cells from blood, with Jurkat cell RNA spiked in. Documented subset: FACS-sorted CD8+CD4-CCR7+CD45RA+ naive T cells. The source of these receptors is a human donor in good health. Some libraries in this study had Jurkat cell RNA spiked in.

In this sample, this clonotype turned up many times. V gene TRBV7-2 combines with J gene TRBJ2-1; D is ambiguous. The germline gives CDR1 SGHTA, CDR2 FQGNSA. This CDR3 contains 13 residues. Trimming pared 5 bases from V and 3 bases from J, leaving 8 bases between. The CDR3 nucleotides are TGTGCCAGCAGCACTTTCAACTACAATGAGCAGTTCTTC. Translated, it gives CASSTFNYNEQFF.

This clonotype was observed a handful of times. This CDR3 is CSARGRQVGYEQYF. In DNA, the CDR3 is TGCAGTGCTAGAGGACGACAGGTTGGGTACGAGCAGTACTTC. The chain combines TRBV20-1 with TRBJ2-7; tentative D call: TRBD1 (6 bases). From germline, CDR1 is DFQATT and CDR2 SNEGSKA (reference sequence). Trimming left V 1 base short and J 4 bases short, with 14 bases between. The CDR3 contains 14 residues.

On this clonotype: This clone may be a read error of a much larger clone one base away. The chain couples TRBV7-2 to TRBJ1-2; 7 positions match TRBD1. This CDR3 has 16 amino acids. From germline, CDR1 is SGHTA and CDR2 FQGNSA. V shed 5 bases, J shed 8 bases, and the junction held 17 bases outside the gene matches. CDR3 sequence: CASSLGRRDSGNGYTF. The DNA of the CDR3 is TGTGCCAGCAGCCTTGGGCGCCGGGACAGTGGGAACGGCTACACCTTC.

This clonotype has only a few counts. V and J are TRBV4-3 and TRBJ2-3, with a weak D call TRBD1 (6 bases). Germline V CDR1 and CDR2: LGHNA, YSLEER. This CDR3 comprises 16 residues. Between the trimmed V and J ends, which lost 0 bases and 3 bases, there was a span of 13 bases. This chain's CDR3 is CASSQESGEQTDTQYF. The CDR3 DNA follows: TGCGCCAGCAGCCAAGAGTCAGGGGAGCAGACAGATACGCAGTATTTT.

About this clonotype: A much bigger clone sits one base away, suggesting this may be a read error. This sequence joins TRBV5-4 and TRBJ2-7; the match to TRBD1 covers 8 bases. Per the germline V gene, CDR1 is SGHNT and CDR2 is YYREEE (reference sequence). The CDR3 is 14 amino acids. V shed 4 bases and J 2 bases; nucleotides not matched to a gene: 5. The CDR3 protein is CASSIPGGAYEQYF. The CDR3 coding sequence is TGTGCCAGCAGCATACCAGGGGGCGCCTACGAGCAGTACTTC.

This clonotype has more than one count but fewer than ten. The V gene is TRBV23-1, the J gene TRBJ2-4; D possibly uses TRBD1 or TRBD2 (6 bases each). TRBV23-1 is identified as an open reading frame with a role that is uncertain. The CDR3 consists of 17 residues. V was clipped by 2 bases and J by 1 base, with 15 bases between them. The DNA of the CDR3 is TGCGCCAGCAGTCAAGTCCTGGGGGCGGGGGCCAAAAACATTCAGTACTTC. This sequence encodes CASSQVLGAGAKNIQYF.

This clonotype came up a few times. This could be a read error, since a much larger clone is one nucleotide away. A read error is likely, as this CDR3 ends without the conserved phenylalanine or tryptophan. The chain uses TRBV5-1 and TRBJ1-5; D unclear. The germline CDR1 and CDR2 sequences are SGHRS and YFSETQ. Trimming cost V 6 bases and J 0 bases, with 13 bases left between them. The CDR3 is made up of 15 amino acids. The CDR3 nucleotides read TGCGCCAGCAAGGACCTTCCGACTAGCAATCAGCCCCAGCATTCT. This codes for CASKDLPTSNQPQHS.

In its sample, this clonotype was seen many times. CDR3 bases: TGTGCCAGCAGCTCGGGCGGCCCGTATGAGCAGTTCTTC. Protein sequence: CASSSGGPYEQFF. The chain couples TRBV7-9 to TRBJ2-1; no clear D gene. The CDR3 spans 13 residues. Germline V gene lookup returns CDR1 SEHNR and CDR2 FQNEAQ (reference sequence). Between the trimmed V and J ends, which lost 4 bases and 8 bases, there was a span of 12 bases.

At least ten counts were recorded for this clonotype. The chain carries TRBV5-1 and TRBJ2-6; 7 bases are a match to TRBD2. Germline V CDR1 and CDR2: SGHRS, YFSETQ. Trimming removed 3 bases from V and 4 bases from J; junction bases left unmatched: 4. The length of the CDR3 is 15 residues. The CDR3 DNA reads as TGCGCCAGCAGCTGGGCGGGGGAAGGGGCCAACGTCCTGACTTTC. Translating gives CASSWAGEGANVLTF. The variable domain in full, completed from reference TRBV5-1 and TRBJ2-6, reads KAGVTQTPRYLIKTRGQQVTLSCSPISGHRSVSWYQQTPGQGLQFLFEYFSETQRNKGNFPGRFSGRQFSNSRSEMNVSTLELGDSALYLCASSWAGEGANVLTFGAGSRLTVL.

In this sample, this clonotype turned up many times. This chain connects TRBV2 to TRBJ2-7, with 7 bases fitting TRBD1. J was trimmed by 7 bases and V by 6 bases; bases with no gene match: 12. The CDR3 spans 14 residues. The germline V gene encodes CDR1 SNHLY and CDR2 FYNNEI. The DNA for the CDR3 is TGTGCCAGCAGCCACCGGGACAGTCCCCCGGAGCAGTACTTC. Its translation: CASSHRDSPPEQYF.

This clonotype has a handful of counts. DNA for the CDR3: TGTGCCAGCAGCTTAGGTGTGGGGCTGAGGACTGAAGCTTTCTTT. As protein: CASSLGVGLRTEAFF. The V and J genes are TRBV7-9 and TRBJ1-1; tentative D call: TRBD1 (5 bases). Per the germline V gene, CDR1 is SEHNR and CDR2 is FQNEAQ (reference sequence). The V gene lost 1 base and the J gene lost 5 bases, with 14 bases spanning the gap. This CDR3 has 15 residues.

This clonotype was counted many times. The CDR3, as DNA: TGCAGTGCTCCTCGCCCCTCGGCCCGCTACGAGCAGTACTTC. It codes for CSAPRPSARYEQYF. This chain uses TRBV20-1 with TRBJ2-7; no firm D call. Germline assignment: CDR1 DFQATT and CDR2 SNEGSKA (reference sequence). Trimming pared 5 bases from V and 3 bases from J, leaving 17 bases between. The CDR3 has 14 residues.

This clonotype was counted many times. The rearrangement links TRBV15 to TRBJ2-5; D is unresolved. This CDR3 region has 15 residues. With 0 bases removed from V and 0 bases from J, the gap between germline ends came to 8 bases. The germline V gene has CDR1 LNHNV and CDR2 YYDKDF (reference sequence). The CDR3 loop reads CATSREYSYQETQYF. Written as DNA, the CDR3 is TGTGCCACCAGCAGAGAATACAGTTACCAAGAGACCCAGTACTTC.

This clonotype has a count of ten or more. The genes are TRBV15 and TRBJ2-7, with TRBD2 matching over 8 bases. The CDR3 is made up of 15 amino acids. Trimming at V came to 0 bases and at J to 5 bases, leaving 6 bases not matched to a gene. Looked up from germline, CDR1 is LNHNV and CDR2 is YYDKDF (reference sequence). CDR3 sequence (DNA): TGTGCCACCAGCAGAGAGCCGGGACTAGATAACGAGCAGTACTTC. It specifies CATSREPGLDNEQYF.